Each of the 21 T cell receptor beta chains below was sequenced from the same sample in a study of CD8 T cells in Susac syndrome. A quantity of roughly 0.5 to 1 ug RNA underwent reverse transcription using random hexamers. Each CDR3 protein gets one entry after TCRdb re-called the immunoSEQ multiplex PCR reads with MiXCR. Altogether about 300,000 distinct CDR3 sequences are present, about 91% being singletons, with the ten largest covering 0.18%. The sample was CD8+ T cells from PBMCs. The receptors here all came from a human donor with multiple sclerosis.

This rearrangement joins TRBV20-1 to TRBJ2-7; D is possibly TRBD1 (7 bases). Trimming took off 5 bases at V and 1 base at J, with 18 bases between the two ends. The CDR3 is 15 amino acids. CDR1 is DFQATT, CDR2 SNEGSKA, per germline (reference sequence). This CDR3 is CSARDRLGLSYEQYF. In nucleotides, the CDR3 is TGCAGTGCTCGGGACAGACTAGGACTTTCCTACGAGCAGTACTTC.

The chain joins TRBV7-8 to TRBJ1-2, with D perhaps TRBD1 (6 bases). Germline loops: CDR1 SGHVS, CDR2 FQNEAQ. The CDR3 extends over 15 amino acids. V was shortened by 6 bases and J by 4 bases, with 18 bases between the two germline ends. The CDR3 spells CASRPYIQGGYGYTF. In nucleotides, the CDR3 is TGTGCCAGCAGACCTTACATACAGGGTGGCTATGGCTACACCTTC.

This rearrangement joins TRBV7-9 to TRBJ2-1, with 12 bases identical to TRBD1. V lost 4 bases, J lost 7 bases, and 11 bases stayed unmatched. Germline values: CDR1 SEHNR, CDR2 FQNEAQ (reference sequence). This CDR3 is built from 17 residues. CDR3 sequence reads: CASSSKTGQGAYNEQFF. The CDR3 bases are TGTGCCAGCAGCTCCAAGACGGGACAGGGGGCTTATAATGAGCAGTTCTTC.

This chain links TRBV20-1 with TRBJ2-2; D is uncertain. CDR1 is DFQATT, CDR2 SNEGSKA, per germline (reference sequence). V lost 2 bases and J 5 bases, leaving 6 bases between the germline ends. The CDR3 is made up of 12 amino acids. The CDR3 spells CSARPVTGELFF. For the CDR3, the DNA is TGCAGTGCTAGACCTGTAACCGGGGAGCTGTTTTTT.

The chain links TRBV4-2 to TRBJ1-5; D uncertain. The germline V and J ends were trimmed by 1 base and 7 bases, with 11 bases remaining between them. The CDR3 extends over 14 amino acids. The germline gives CDR1 LGHNA, CDR2 YNFKEQ. As DNA, the CDR3 is TGTGCCAGCAGCCAAGCCTGGGTGCGCCAGCCCCAGCATTTT. This codes for CASSQAWVRQPQHF.

The rearrangement uses TRBV3-1 and TRBJ2-3; 9 bases line up with TRBD2. V dropped 4 bases and J dropped 4; count of bases not matched to a gene: 9. CDR1 LGHDT and CDR2 YNNKEL come from the germline V gene (reference sequence). The CDR3 loop spans 16 amino acids. DNA for the CDR3: TGTGCCAGCAGCCCCCCCGGCGGGGGGGAGTCAGATACGCAGTATTTT. Translated, it gives CASSPPGGGESDTQYF.

The V gene is TRBV9, the J gene TRBJ2-2, with 16 bases aligning to TRBD2. The CDR3 has 17 amino acids. The trim removed 4 bases at V and 4 bases at J, leaving 4 bases unmatched. The germline V gene has CDR1 SGDLS and CDR2 YYNGEE. CDR3 sequence: CASSLGLAGGPTGELFF. CDR3 DNA sequence: TGTGCCAGCAGCTTGGGACTAGCGGGGGGGCCCACCGGGGAGCTGTTTTTT.

This sequence joins TRBV4-1 and TRBJ2-7; 10 bases are a match to TRBD2. The V and J ends lost 1 base and 3 bases, in that order; junction bases with no gene match: 3. The CDR3 runs to 15 residues. CDR1 and CDR2 (germline): MGHRA, YSYEKL. Here the CDR3 DNA reads TGCGCCAGCAGCCAAGTAGCGGGAGGAAACTACGAGCAGTACTTC. Translating gives CASSQVAGGNYEQYF.

The rearrangement joins TRBV29-1 to TRBJ2-2, with D unresolved. Between the trimmed V and J ends, which lost 4 bases and 5 bases, there was a span of 11 bases. This CDR3 has 13 residues. Germline lookup yields CDR1 SQVTM and CDR2 ANQGSEA. The CDR3 spells CSVASVRTGELFF. CDR3 DNA sequence: TGCAGCGTTGCGTCTGTTAGGACCGGGGAGCTGTTTTTT.

The chain employs TRBV11-2 and TRBJ1-6, with 7 positions matching TRBD1. Trimming removed 4 bases from V and 0 bases from J; junction bases left unmatched: 3. The CDR3 covers 16 residues. CDR1 is SGHAT and CDR2 is FQNNGV in the germline V gene. As DNA, the CDR3 is TGTGCCAGCAGCTCAGGGGGACCCTCCTATAATTCACCCCTCCACTTT. Translated, it gives CASSSGGPSYNSPLHF.

This chain links TRBV5-4 with TRBJ1-2; D not certain. The CDR3 totals 12 residues. Trimming took off 4 bases at V and 3 bases at J, with 7 bases between the two ends. The germline V gene encodes CDR1 SGHNT and CDR2 YYREEE (reference sequence). CDR3 sequence: CASSAVDYGYTF. For the CDR3, the DNA is TGTGCCAGCAGCGCAGTGGACTATGGCTACACCTTC.

This chain links TRBV6-1 with TRBJ2-3; perhaps TRBD1 as D (5 bases). Germline-derived CDR1 and CDR2 are MNHNS and SASEGT. With 6 bases removed from V and 6 bases from J, the gap between germline ends came to 25 bases. The CDR3 extends over 17 amino acids. CDR3 DNA: TGTGCCAGCAGACGCCGCCACCTGGACACCCCCCGGGATACGCAGTATTTT. Translating it yields CASRRRHLDTPRDTQYF.

The V call is TRBV5-1, the J call TRBJ2-2; TRBD1 aligns across 9 bases. The CDR3 length is 19 residues. V trimming: 6 bases; J trimming: 6 bases; junction bases outside the gene matches: 21. The germline CDR1 and CDR2 sequences are SGHRS and YFSETQ. As DNA, the CDR3 is TGCGCCAGCACACCCTCGAGAACAGGGACAGGGAGCATCCCCGGGGAGCTGTTTTTT. Translated, it gives CASTPSRTGTGSIPGELFF.

The rearrangement links TRBV13 to TRBJ2-2; 8 bases line up with TRBD1. Germline loops: CDR1 PRHDT, CDR2 FYEKMQ (reference sequence). This CDR3 has 12 amino acids. The V gene end was trimmed by 5 bases and the J gene end by 10 bases; junction bases not matched to a gene: 3. The CDR3 DNA is TGTGCCAGCAGCAAGGGACAGGAGGAGCTGTTTTTT. This codes for CASSKGQEELFF. The full variable domain, rest sourced from reference TRBV13 and TRBJ2-2, is AAGVIQSPRHLIKEKRETATLKCYPIPRHDTVYWYQQGPGQDPQFLISFYEKMQSDKGSIPDRFSAQQFSDYHSELNMSSLELGDSALYFCASSKGQEELFFGEGSRLTVL.

This chain connects TRBV20-1 to TRBJ1-1; D not resolved. This CDR3 region has 11 residues. The V end was cut by 4 bases, the J end by 6 bases, with 9 bases between. Germline assignment: CDR1 DFQATT and CDR2 SNEGSKA (reference sequence). CDR3 region: CSATRGSEAFF. In DNA, the CDR3 is TGCAGTGCTACCCGTGGGTCTGAAGCTTTCTTT.

The V gene is TRBV30, the J gene TRBJ1-2; D unresolved. V lost 4 bases, J lost 6 bases, and 0 bases lay in between. Germline V lookup: CDR1 GTSNPN, CDR2 SVGIG (reference sequence). The CDR3 is made up of 8 amino acids. This chain's CDR3 is CAWNGYTF. In DNA form, the CDR3 reads TGTGCCTGGAATGGCTACACCTTC.

The V call is TRBV24-1, the J call TRBJ1-1; D is unclear. V was shortened by 4 bases and J by 5 bases, with 10 bases between the two germline ends. The CDR3 length is 13 residues. Per the germline V gene, CDR1 is KGHDR and CDR2 is SFDVKD. The CDR3 sequence: CATSDRQITEAFF. The CDR3 DNA follows: TGTGCCACCAGTGACCGCCAGATAACTGAAGCTTTCTTT.

The chain is built from TRBV29-1 and TRBJ2-7, with D possibly being TRBD2 (6 bases). The CDR3 sequence is 13 residues long. Per germline, CDR1 SQVTM and CDR2 ANQGSEA. Trimming took 0 bases from V and 1 from J, leaving 7 bases between them. For the CDR3, the DNA is TGCAGCGTTGAAGATGGGGGGTCCTACGAGCAGTACTTC. It encodes CSVEDGGSYEQYF.

This clonotype has more than one count but fewer than ten. The chain joins TRBV6-5 to TRBJ1-2, with 7 bases that match TRBD1. The CDR3 spans 14 residues. Trimming at V came to 2 bases and at J to 5 bases, leaving 5 bases not matched to a gene. CDR1 MNHEY and CDR2 SVGAGI come from the germline V gene. The CDR3: CASSYTQTGYGYTF. DNA of the CDR3: TGTGCCAGCAGTTACACGCAGACAGGGTATGGCTACACCTTC.

The V gene is TRBV6-6, the J gene TRBJ2-3, with D perhaps being TRBD1 or TRBD2 (6 bases each). V was clipped by 4 bases and J by 5 bases, with 16 bases between them. From germline, CDR1 is MNHNY and CDR2 SVGAGI (reference sequence). The CDR3 length is 15 residues. CDR3 residues: CASSSNSGGRDTQYF. CDR3 coding DNA: TGTGCCAGCAGTTCTAATTCCGGGGGCAGAGATACGCAGTATTTT.

The CDR3 spells CASSPNGMETQYF. For the CDR3, the DNA is TGTGCCAGCAGCCCCAACGGGATGGAGACCCAGTACTTC. The rearrangement uses TRBV7-9 and TRBJ2-5; D may be TRBD2 (5 bases). The V end was cut by 5 bases, the J end by 5 bases, with 12 bases between. Germline V lookup: CDR1 SEHNR, CDR2 FQNEAQ (reference sequence). This CDR3 contains 13 residues.